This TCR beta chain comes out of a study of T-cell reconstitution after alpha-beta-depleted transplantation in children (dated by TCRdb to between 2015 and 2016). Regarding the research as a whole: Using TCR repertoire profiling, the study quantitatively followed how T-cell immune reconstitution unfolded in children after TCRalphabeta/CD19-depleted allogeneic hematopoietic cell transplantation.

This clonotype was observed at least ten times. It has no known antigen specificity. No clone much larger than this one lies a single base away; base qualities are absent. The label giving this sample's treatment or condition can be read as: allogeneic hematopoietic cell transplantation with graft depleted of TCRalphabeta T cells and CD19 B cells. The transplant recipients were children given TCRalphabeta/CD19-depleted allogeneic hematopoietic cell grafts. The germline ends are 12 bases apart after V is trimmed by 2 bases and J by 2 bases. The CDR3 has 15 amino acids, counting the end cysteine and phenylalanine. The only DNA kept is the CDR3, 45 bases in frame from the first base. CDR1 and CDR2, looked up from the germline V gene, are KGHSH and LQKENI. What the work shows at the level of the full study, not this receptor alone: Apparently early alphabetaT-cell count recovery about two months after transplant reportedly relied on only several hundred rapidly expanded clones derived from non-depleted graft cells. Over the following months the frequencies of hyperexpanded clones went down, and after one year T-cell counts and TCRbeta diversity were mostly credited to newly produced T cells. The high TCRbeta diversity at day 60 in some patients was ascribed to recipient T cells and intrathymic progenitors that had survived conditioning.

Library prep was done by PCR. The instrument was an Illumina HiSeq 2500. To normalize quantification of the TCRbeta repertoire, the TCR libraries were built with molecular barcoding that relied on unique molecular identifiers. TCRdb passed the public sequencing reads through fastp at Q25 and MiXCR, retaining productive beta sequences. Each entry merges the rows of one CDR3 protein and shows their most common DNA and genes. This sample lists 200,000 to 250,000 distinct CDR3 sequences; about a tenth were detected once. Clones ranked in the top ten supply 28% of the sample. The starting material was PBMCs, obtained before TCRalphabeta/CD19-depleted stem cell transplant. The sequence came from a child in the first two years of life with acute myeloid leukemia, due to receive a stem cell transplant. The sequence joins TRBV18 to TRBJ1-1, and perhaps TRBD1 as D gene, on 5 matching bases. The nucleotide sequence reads TGTGCCAGCTCACCAATCAGGGACCTAAACACTGAAGCTTTCTTT. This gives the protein CASSPIRDLNTEAFF. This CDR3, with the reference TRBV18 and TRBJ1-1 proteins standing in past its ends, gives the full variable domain NAGVMQNPRHLVRRRGQEARLRCSPMKGHSHVYWYRQLPEEGLKFMVYLQKENIIDESGMPKERFSAEFPKEGPSILRIQQVVRGDSAAYFCASSPIRDLNTEAFFGQGTRLTVV.